Below are 12 T cell receptor beta chains sequenced from a single sample in a study of blood T cell repertoires in COVID-19. Libraries were prepared by immunoSEQ multiplex PCR; TCRdb keeps only in-frame clonotypes and omits some of them. The sample has about 140,000 clones, just over 85% seen once. The specimen sequenced was peripheral blood. Receptors originate from a woman between 55 and 75 years old with acute or convalescent COVID-19.

The chain couples TRBV18 to TRBJ1-6; D is ambiguous. Germline V gene sequence: CDR1 KGHSH, CDR2 LQKENI. This CDR3 contains 16 residues. Trimming stripped 2 bases from V and 0 bases from J, with 8 bases between. The CDR3 nucleotides read TGTGCCAGCTCACCAAACAGTAGCTCCTATAATTCACCCCTCCACTTT. It encodes CASSPNSSSYNSPLHF.

The chain uses TRBV7-3 and TRBJ1-6; no firm D call. V lost 1 base and J lost 7, with 5 bases in between. Looked up from germline, CDR1 is SGHTA and CDR2 is FQGTGA. CDR3 length: 13 residues. DNA of the CDR3: TGTGCCAGCAGCTTAAATATGAATTCACCCCTCCACTTT. Its translation: CASSLNMNSPLHF.

V and J are TRBV5-4 and TRBJ2-3, with 11 bases that match TRBD2. Germline lookup yields CDR1 SGHNT and CDR2 YYREEE (reference sequence). This CDR3 has 16 residues. Losses at the gene ends were 4 bases for V and 1 base for J; bases not matched to a gene: 5. CDR3 nucleotides: TGTGCCAGCAGCCCGCGACTAGCGGGACGCACAGATACGCAGTATTTT. It yields the protein CASSPRLAGRTDTQYF.

The genes are TRBV19 and TRBJ2-1; a possible D gene is TRBD2 (6 bases). V was pared by 3 bases and J by 13 bases, with 13 bases between. The germline CDR1 and CDR2 sequences are LNHDA and SQIVND (reference sequence). The CDR3 covers 12 residues. CDR3 loop: CASSMGRGTQFF. The CDR3 coding sequence is TGTGCCAGTAGTATGGGGCGGGGAACTCAGTTCTTC.

The V gene is TRBV19, the J gene TRBJ2-4, with D possibly matching TRBD1 (6 bases). Germline V gene data show CDR1 as LNHDA and CDR2 as SQIVND (reference sequence). V gave up 5 bases and J gave up 0 bases, with 23 bases separating them. The length of the CDR3 is 19 residues. CDR3 in amino acids: CASSERQAQLATAKNIQYF. In DNA, the CDR3 is TGTGCCAGTAGTGAGAGACAGGCCCAATTAGCTACAGCCAAAAACATTCAGTACTTC.

The J gene is TRBJ2-1, the V gene TRBV7-2; D not certain. Germline V gene lookup returns CDR1 SGHTA and CDR2 FQGNSA. The CDR3 is made up of 13 amino acids. Trimming removed 2 bases at V and 9 bases at J, with 11 bases between. CDR3 in amino acids: CASSLMGPSEQFF. CDR3 bases: TGTGCCAGCAGCTTAATGGGCCCAAGTGAGCAGTTCTTC.

The rearrangement joins TRBV11-2 to TRBJ1-5, with D perhaps matching TRBD1 (6 bases). Germline CDR1 SGHAT, CDR2 FQNNGV. Between the trimmed V and J ends, which lost 2 bases and 0 bases, there was a span of 14 bases. The CDR3 is 17 residues long. CDR3 coding DNA: TGTGCCAGCAGCTTAAAGGACAGAAGATATAGCAATCAGCCCCAGCATTTT. Amino acid sequence: CASSLKDRRYSNQPQHF.

This chain joins TRBV2 and TRBJ1-5; TRBD1 might be the D (5 bases). The germline V and J ends were trimmed by 8 bases and 2 bases, with 19 bases remaining between them. Germline assignment: CDR1 SNHLY and CDR2 FYNNEI. The CDR3 sequence is 16 residues long. The chain's CDR3 is CASDSGGERGNQPQHF. In DNA form, the CDR3 reads TGTGCCAGCGATAGTGGGGGGGAAAGGGGCAATCAGCCCCAGCATTTT.

The chain carries TRBV19 and TRBJ1-1, with D unclear. With 5 bases removed from V and 0 bases from J, the gap between germline ends came to 13 bases. Germline V gene lookup returns CDR1 LNHDA and CDR2 SQIVND (reference sequence). The CDR3 consists of 15 residues. CDR3: CASSSPGSLNTEAFF. CDR3 DNA: TGTGCCAGTAGTTCTCCCGGGTCCTTGAACACTGAAGCTTTCTTT.

The gene calls are TRBV2 and TRBJ2-7, with TRBD1 as a possible D gene (6 bases). In germline, CDR1 is SNHLY, CDR2 FYNNEI. The CDR3 has 13 residues. V was cut by 4 bases and J by 2 bases, with 9 bases left in between. In DNA, the CDR3 is TGTGCCAGCAGTGGACAGGTCCCCTACGAGCAGTACTTC. Its translation: CASSGQVPYEQYF.

The chain links TRBV5-1 to TRBJ1-2, with 8 bases that match TRBD1. The CDR3 totals 15 residues. Germline V gives CDR1 SGHRS, CDR2 YFSETQ. V shed 4 bases and J 4 bases; nucleotides not matched to a gene: 9. CDR3 sequence (DNA): TGCGCCAGCAGCCCACAGACAGGGGTGGGCTATGGCTACACCTTC. Encoded protein: CASSPQTGVGYGYTF. The full variable domain, rest sourced from reference TRBV5-1 and TRBJ1-2, is KAGVTQTPRYLIKTRGQQVTLSCSPISGHRSVSWYQQTPGQGLQFLFEYFSETQRNKGNFPGRFSGRQFSNSRSEMNVSTLELGDSALYLCASSPQTGVGYGYTFGSGTRLTVV.

The chain uses TRBV7-9 and TRBJ2-2; 8 positions match TRBD1. The CDR3 runs to 17 residues. Trimming cost V 0 bases and J 4 bases; bases outside gene matches: 7. CDR1 SEHNR and CDR2 FQNEAQ come from the germline V gene (reference sequence). CDR3 nucleotides: TGTGCCAGCAGCTTAGCGCTGACAGGGGCGGGCACCGGGGAGCTGTTTTTT. It specifies CASSLALTGAGTGELFF.